This TCR beta chain was captured by sequencing in a study of shared clonotypes between healthy human individuals. As for this clone: Antigen: not known.

TCRdb's copy holds only in-frame clones and misses some; the assay was immunoSEQ multiplex PCR. Of about a million clones in the sample, around 74% were seen once. Whole-study findings and limits: Larger estimated richness was generally recorded for naive subsets relative to memory subsets. Expectations were that clonotype sharing among donors would be affected by sequencing depth.

The germline V gene has CDR1 LNHDA and CDR2 SQIVND (reference sequence). The CDR3 length is 12 residues. V was trimmed by 10 bases and J by 14 bases, leaving 20 bases between them. This sequence joins TRBV19 and TRBJ2-2; the D gene is possibly TRBD2 (6 bases). The sequenced material came from memory CD4+ T cells sorted from blood. Subset reported: CD45RA-negative fraction. This receptor was taken from a man between 18 and 29 years old in good health. The CDR3 DNA reads TGTGCCACCACCTCTGGGGCGGGACCCCTGTTTTTT. Its protein product is CATTSGAGPLFF.